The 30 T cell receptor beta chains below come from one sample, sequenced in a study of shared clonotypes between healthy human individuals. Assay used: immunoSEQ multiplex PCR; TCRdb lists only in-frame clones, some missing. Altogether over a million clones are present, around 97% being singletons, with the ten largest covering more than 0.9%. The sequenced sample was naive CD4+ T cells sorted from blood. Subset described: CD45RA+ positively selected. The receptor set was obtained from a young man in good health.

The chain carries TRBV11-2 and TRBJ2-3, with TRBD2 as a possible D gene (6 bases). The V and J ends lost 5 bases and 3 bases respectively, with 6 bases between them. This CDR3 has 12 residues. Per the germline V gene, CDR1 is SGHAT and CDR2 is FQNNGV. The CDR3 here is CASSSGTDTQYF. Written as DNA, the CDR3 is TGTGCCAGCAGCAGCGGGACAGATACGCAGTATTTT.

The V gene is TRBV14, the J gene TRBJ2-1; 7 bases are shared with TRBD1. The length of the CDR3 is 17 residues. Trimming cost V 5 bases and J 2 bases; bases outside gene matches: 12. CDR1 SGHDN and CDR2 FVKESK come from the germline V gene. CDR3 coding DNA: TGTGCCAGCAGCTTACGACAGGGTGGGTTCGCCTACAATGAGCAGTTCTTC. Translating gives CASSLRQGGFAYNEQFF.

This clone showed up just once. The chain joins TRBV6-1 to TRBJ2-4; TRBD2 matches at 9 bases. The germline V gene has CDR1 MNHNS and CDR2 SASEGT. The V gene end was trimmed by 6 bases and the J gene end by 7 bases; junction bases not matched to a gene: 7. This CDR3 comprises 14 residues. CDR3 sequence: CASRGLAQGNIQYF. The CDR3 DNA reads TGTGCCAGCAGGGGACTAGCCCAAGGGAACATTCAGTACTTC.

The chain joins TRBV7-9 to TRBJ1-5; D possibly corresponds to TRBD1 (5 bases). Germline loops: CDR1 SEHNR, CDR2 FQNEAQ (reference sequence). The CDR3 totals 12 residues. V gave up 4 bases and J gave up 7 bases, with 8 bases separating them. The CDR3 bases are TGTGCCAGCAGCTCCCCAGGGCAGCCCCAGCATTTT. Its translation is CASSSPGQPQHF.

Here the CDR3 reads CASSEDPRLGQYF. The CDR3 DNA sequence: TGCGCCAGCAGTGAGGACCCCCGCCTTGGGCAGTACTTC. The chain joins TRBV10-1 to TRBJ2-7, with D hard to call. CDR1 and CDR2 from the germline V gene are WNHNN and SYGVQD (reference sequence). This CDR3 has 13 residues. The V end lost 2 bases, the J end lost 9 bases, and 14 bases lay between the germline ends.

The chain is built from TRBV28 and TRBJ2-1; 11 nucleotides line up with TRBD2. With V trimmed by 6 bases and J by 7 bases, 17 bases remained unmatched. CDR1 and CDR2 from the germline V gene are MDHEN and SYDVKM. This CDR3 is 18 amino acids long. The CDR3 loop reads CASSRLPPTSGSRNEQFF. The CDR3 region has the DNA TGTGCCAGCAGCCGCTTACCCCCAACTAGCGGGAGCAGGAATGAGCAGTTCTTC. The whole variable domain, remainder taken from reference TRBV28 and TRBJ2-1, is DVKVTQSSRYLVKRTGEKVFLECVQDMDHENMFWYRQDPGLGLRLIYFSYDVKMKEKGDIPEGYSVSREKKERFSLILESASTNQTSMYLCASSRLPPTSGSRNEQFFGPGTRLTVL.

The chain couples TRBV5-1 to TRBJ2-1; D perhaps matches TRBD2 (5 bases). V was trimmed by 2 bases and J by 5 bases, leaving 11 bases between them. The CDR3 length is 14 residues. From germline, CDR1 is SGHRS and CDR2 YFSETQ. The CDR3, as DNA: TGCGCCAGCAGCTTTTCGCGGGTAGACAATGAGCAGTTCTTC. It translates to CASSFSRVDNEQFF.

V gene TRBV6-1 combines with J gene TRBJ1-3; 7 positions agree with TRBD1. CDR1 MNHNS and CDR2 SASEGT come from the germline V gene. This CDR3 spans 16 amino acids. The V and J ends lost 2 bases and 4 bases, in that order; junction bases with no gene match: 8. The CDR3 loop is CASSERTGGRGNTIYF. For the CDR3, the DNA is TGTGCCAGCAGTGAACGGACAGGAGGACGCGGAAACACCATATATTTT.

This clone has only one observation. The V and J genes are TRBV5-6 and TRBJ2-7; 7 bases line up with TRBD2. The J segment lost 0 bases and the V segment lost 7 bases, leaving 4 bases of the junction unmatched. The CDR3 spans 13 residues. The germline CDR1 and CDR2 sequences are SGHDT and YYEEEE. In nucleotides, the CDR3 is TGTGCCAGCTCCCGGGACTACTCCTACGAGCAGTACTTC. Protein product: CASSRDYSYEQYF.

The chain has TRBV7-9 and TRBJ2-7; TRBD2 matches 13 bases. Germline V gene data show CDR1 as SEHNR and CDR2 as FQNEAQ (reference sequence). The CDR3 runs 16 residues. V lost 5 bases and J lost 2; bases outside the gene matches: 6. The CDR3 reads CASSPPGLAGAYEQYF. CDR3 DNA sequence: TGTGCCAGCAGCCCTCCAGGACTAGCGGGAGCCTACGAGCAGTACTTC.

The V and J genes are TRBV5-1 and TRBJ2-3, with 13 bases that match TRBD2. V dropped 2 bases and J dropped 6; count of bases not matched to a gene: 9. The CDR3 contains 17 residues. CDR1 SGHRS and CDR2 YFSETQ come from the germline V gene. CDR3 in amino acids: CASSFWRTSGSLDTQYF. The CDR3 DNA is TGCGCCAGCAGCTTTTGGCGGACTAGCGGGAGTTTGGATACGCAGTATTTT. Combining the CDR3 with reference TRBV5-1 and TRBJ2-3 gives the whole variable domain KAGVTQTPRYLIKTRGQQVTLSCSPISGHRSVSWYQQTPGQGLQFLFEYFSETQRNKGNFPGRFSGRQFSNSRSEMNVSTLELGDSALYLCASSFWRTSGSLDTQYFGPGTRLTVL.

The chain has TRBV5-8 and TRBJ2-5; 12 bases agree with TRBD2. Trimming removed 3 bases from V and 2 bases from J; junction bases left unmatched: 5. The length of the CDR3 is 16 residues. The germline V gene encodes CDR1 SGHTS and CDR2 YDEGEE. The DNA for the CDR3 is TGTGCCAGCAGCTCACGGACTAGCGGGGTACAAGAGACCCAGTACTTC. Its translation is CASSSRTSGVQETQYF.

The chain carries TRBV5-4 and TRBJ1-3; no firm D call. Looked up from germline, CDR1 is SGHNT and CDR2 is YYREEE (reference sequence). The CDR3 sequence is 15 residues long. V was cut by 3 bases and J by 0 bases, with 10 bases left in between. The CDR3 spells CASSSKMDSGNTIYF. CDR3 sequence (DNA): TGTGCCAGCAGCTCTAAGATGGACTCTGGAAACACCATATATTTT.

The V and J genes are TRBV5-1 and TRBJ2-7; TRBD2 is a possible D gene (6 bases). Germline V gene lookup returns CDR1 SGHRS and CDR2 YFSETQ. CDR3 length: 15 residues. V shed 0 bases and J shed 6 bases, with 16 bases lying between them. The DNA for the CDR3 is TGCGCCAGCAGCTTGGGGAGGGCTTCCTACTCCGAGCAGTACTTC. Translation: CASSLGRASYSEQYF.

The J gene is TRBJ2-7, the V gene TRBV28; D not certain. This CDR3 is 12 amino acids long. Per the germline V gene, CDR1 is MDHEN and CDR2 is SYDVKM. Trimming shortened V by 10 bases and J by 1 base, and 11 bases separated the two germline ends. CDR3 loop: CATEGPSYEQYF. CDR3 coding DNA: TGTGCCACGGAAGGACCATCCTACGAGCAGTACTTC.

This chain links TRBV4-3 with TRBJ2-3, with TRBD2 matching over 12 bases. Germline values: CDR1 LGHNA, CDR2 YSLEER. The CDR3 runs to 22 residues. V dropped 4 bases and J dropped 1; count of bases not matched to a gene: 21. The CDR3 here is CASSRVFVGGLAGGPGTDTQYF. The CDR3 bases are TGCGCCAGCAGCCGGGTTTTCGTCGGGGGTCTAGCGGGAGGGCCGGGCACAGATACGCAGTATTTT.

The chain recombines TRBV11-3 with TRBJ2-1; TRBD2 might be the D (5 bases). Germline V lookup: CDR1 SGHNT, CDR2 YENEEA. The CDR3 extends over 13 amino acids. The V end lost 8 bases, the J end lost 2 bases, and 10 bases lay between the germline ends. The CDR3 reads CASGSGPYNEQFF. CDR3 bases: TGTGCCAGCGGGAGCGGTCCCTACAATGAGCAGTTCTTC.

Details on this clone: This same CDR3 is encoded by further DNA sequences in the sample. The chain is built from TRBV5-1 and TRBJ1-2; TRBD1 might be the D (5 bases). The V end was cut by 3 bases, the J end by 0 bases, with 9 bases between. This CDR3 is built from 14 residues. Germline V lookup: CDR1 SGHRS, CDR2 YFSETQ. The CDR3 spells CASSSQGTNYGYTF. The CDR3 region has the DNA TGCGCCAGCAGCTCTCAGGGCACTAACTATGGCTACACCTTC.

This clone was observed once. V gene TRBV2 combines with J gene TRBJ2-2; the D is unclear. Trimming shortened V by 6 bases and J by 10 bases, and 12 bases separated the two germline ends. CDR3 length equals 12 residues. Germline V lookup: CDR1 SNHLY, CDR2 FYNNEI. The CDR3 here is CASRDGAVELFF. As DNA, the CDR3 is TGTGCCAGCAGAGATGGTGCCGTGGAGCTGTTTTTT.

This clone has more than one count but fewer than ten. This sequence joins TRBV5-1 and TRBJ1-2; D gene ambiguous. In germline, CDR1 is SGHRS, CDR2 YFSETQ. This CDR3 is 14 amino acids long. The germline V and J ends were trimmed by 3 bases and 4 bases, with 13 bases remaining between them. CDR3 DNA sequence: TGCGCCAGCAGCTCGACGCTGGGTGGCTATGGCTACACCTTC. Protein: CASSSTLGGYGYTF. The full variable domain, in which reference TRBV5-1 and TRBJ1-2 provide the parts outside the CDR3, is KAGVTQTPRYLIKTRGQQVTLSCSPISGHRSVSWYQQTPGQGLQFLFEYFSETQRNKGNFPGRFSGRQFSNSRSEMNVSTLELGDSALYLCASSSTLGGYGYTFGSGTRLTVV.

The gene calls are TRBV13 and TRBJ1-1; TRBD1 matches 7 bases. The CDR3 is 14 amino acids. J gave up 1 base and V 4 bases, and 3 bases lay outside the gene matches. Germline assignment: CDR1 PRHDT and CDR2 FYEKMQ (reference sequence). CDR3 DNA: TGTGCCAGCAGCTACCAGGGGGAGAACACTGAAGCTTTCTTT. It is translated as CASSYQGENTEAFF.

The CDR3: CASSLPGRYGYTF. In DNA, the CDR3 is TGTGCCAGCAGTTTGCCGGGACGCTATGGCTACACCTTC. The rearrangement joins TRBV28 to TRBJ1-2, with TRBD1 as a possible D gene (5 bases). V was trimmed by 3 bases and J by 4 bases, leaving 9 bases between them. Per germline, CDR1 MDHEN and CDR2 SYDVKM. The CDR3 consists of 13 residues.

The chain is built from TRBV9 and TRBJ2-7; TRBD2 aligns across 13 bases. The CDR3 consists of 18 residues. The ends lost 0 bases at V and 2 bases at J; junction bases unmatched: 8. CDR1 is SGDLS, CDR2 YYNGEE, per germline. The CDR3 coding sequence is TGTGCCAGCAGCGTAGCCCCCGCACTAGCGGGAGGGCCCTACGAGCAGTACTTC. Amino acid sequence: CASSVAPALAGGPYEQYF.

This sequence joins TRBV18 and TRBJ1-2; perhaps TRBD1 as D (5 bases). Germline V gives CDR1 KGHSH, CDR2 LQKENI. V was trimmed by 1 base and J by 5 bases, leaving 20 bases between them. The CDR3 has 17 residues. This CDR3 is CASSPREKVGVNYGYTF. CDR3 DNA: TGTGCCAGCTCACCACGGGAGAAGGTGGGGGTGAATTATGGCTACACCTTC.

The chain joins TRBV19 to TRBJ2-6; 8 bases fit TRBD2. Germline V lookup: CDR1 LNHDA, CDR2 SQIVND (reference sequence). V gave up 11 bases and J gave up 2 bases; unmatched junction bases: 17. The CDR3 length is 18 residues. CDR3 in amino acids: CASSRGGPSLAGANVLTF. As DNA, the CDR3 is TGTGCCTCCTCCCGGGGGGGGCCCAGTTTGGCTGGGGCCAACGTCCTGACTTTC.

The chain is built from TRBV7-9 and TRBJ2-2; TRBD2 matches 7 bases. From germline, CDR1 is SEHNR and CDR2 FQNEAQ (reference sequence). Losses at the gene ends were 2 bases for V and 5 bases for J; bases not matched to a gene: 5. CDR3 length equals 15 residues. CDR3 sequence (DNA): TGTGCCAGCAGCTTATTGAGCGGGGCGACCGGGGAGCTGTTTTTT. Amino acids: CASSLLSGATGELFF. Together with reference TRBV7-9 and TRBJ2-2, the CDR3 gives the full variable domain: DTGVSQNPRHKITKRGQNVTFRCDPISEHNRLYWYRQTLGQGPEFLTYFQNEAQLEKSRLLSDRFSAERPKGSFSTLEIQRTEQGDSAMYLCASSLLSGATGELFFGEGSRLTVL.

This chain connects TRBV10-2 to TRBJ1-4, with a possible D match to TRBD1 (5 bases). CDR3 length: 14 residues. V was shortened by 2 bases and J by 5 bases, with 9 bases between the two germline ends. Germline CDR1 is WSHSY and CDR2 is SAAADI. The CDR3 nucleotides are TGCGCCAGCAGTGAGGCCGGGGCGAATGAAAAACTGTTTTTT. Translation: CASSEAGANEKLFF.

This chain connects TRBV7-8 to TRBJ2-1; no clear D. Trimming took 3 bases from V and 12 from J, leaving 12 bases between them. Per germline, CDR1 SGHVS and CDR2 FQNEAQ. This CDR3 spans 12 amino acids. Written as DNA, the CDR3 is TGTGCCAGCAGCTTCGCCGCCTCTTTGCAGTTCTTC. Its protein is CASSFAASLQFF.

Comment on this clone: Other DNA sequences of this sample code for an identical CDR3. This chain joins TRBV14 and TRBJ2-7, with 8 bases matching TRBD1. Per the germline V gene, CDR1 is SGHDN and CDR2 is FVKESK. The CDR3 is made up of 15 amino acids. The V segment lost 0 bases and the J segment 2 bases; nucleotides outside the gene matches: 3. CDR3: CASSQDDRGTYEQYF. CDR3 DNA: TGTGCCAGCAGCCAAGACGACAGGGGCACCTACGAGCAGTACTTC.

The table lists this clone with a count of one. The CDR3 DNA reads as TGTGCCAGCTCACCCTCTCTCGGACTAGCGGGAGAGGGGTTGGATACGCAGTATTTT. Translated, it gives CASSPSLGLAGEGLDTQYF. V usage is TRBV18 and J usage is TRBJ2-3, with 13 bases that match TRBD2. This CDR3 has 19 residues. From germline, CDR1 is KGHSH and CDR2 LQKENI. With V trimmed by 3 bases and J by 6 bases, 15 bases remained unmatched.